This T cell receptor beta chain came from a study of OX40 agonist ivuxolimab in advanced cancers. Overall study context: Each dose-escalation patient presented with hepatocellular carcinoma, melanoma, renal cell or head and neck cancer. Notes on the study in general: CD4+ T cells averaged fewer expanded clones than CD8+ T cells. At doses 0.1 to 3.0 mg/kg, CD4+ and CD8+ clones expanded.

This CDR3 has 16 residues. Germline V gene data show CDR1 as SGDLS and CDR2 as YYNGEE. Trimming took 0 bases from V and 2 from J, leaving 11 bases between them. The count of this clone is one. Its cognate antigen is unknown. Clones were sequenced by immunoSEQ multiplex PCR, and TCRdb holds only the in-frame ones, with some missing. The table records about 79,000 clones, 80% to 90% of them present only once. This chain links TRBV9 with TRBJ2-2; D may be TRBD2 (5 bases). The source material was CD4+ or CD8+ T cells sorted from blood, sampled in a trial of the OX40 agonist ivuxolimab. This clonotype originated in an adult with an advanced solid tumor such as melanoma, head and neck, liver or kidney cancer. The chain's CDR3 is CASSVVGRANTGELFF. The CDR3 nucleotides read TGTGCCAGCAGCGTAGTAGGGCGGGCAAACACCGGGGAGCTGTTTTTT. The full variable domain, completed using reference TRBV9 and TRBJ2-2, is DSGVTQTPKHLITATGQRVTLRCSPRSGDLSVYWYQQSLDQGLQFLIQYYNGEERAKGNILERFSAQQFPDLHSELNLSSLELGDSALYFCASSVVGRANTGELFFGEGSRLTVL.